The clone carrying this T cell receptor beta chain has only a few counts. The antigen is undetermined. This record belongs to a study of post-analysis software for immune sequencing data. Study results and limitations: Under F measure analysis, samples from one preparation batch co-clustered strongly. Significantly lower normalized Chao1 diversity was seen in multiple sclerosis patients than in controls. Compared with controls, patients had more of about five TRBV segments, including TRBV5-6, TRBV5-1 and TRBV20-1.

Presence of unique molecular identifiers characterized the TCR beta cDNA libraries. The T cell input of about 0.95 to 11 million gave a few hundred thousand cDNA molecules. TCRdb used MiXCR to reprocess the PCR reads, holding one entry per CDR3 protein. The profile shows a few hundred thousand distinct CDR3 sequences, about a third of them singletons. CDR1 and CDR2 (germline): MDHEN, SYDVKM. After removal of 6 bases from V and 8 bases from J, the junction contained 10 bases not matched to a gene. The CDR3 loop spans 14 amino acids. Sequencing used blood. V and J are TRBV28 and TRBJ2-1, with 7 nucleotides matching TRBD1. The source of this sequence is a girl aged 10-17 years with multiple sclerosis. The CDR3 protein is CASRLIQGIDEQFF. CDR3 DNA: TGTGCCAGCAGATTAATACAGGGGATCGATGAGCAGTTCTTC.